A selection of T cell receptor beta chains follows, all from one sample in a study of blood T cell repertoires in COVID-19. Sequencing used immunoSEQ multiplex PCR; TCRdb keeps in-frame clones, though not all of them. The sample yields 130,000 to 150,000 clones, 75% to 90% seen once. Sequenced material: peripheral blood. All receptors come from a woman aged 60-75 years with COVID-19, enrolled during active disease. The CDR3 runs from the conserved cysteine through the conserved F or W. A D gene is named only where the DNA matches it firmly. Not all rows give a size; the values are once, few, many and, for expanded clones, a class.

size: -
J: TRBJ1-2
V: TRBV27
D: -
CDR3: CASSLLPGADGYTF
DNA: TGTGCCAGCAGTTTATTGCCAGGGGCGGATGGCTACACCTTC

size: -
J: TRBJ2-3
V: TRBV5-8
D: TRBD1
CDR3: CASSPGTGASTDTQYF
DNA: TGTGCCAGCAGCCCTGGGACAGGGGCCAGCACAGATACGCAGTATTTT

size: -
J: TRBJ1-5
V: TRBV3-1/TRBV3-2
D: -
CDR3: CASSQVPVQPQHF
DNA: TGTGCCAGCAGCCAAGTCCCCGTGCAGCCCCAGCATTTT

size: -
J: TRBJ2-7
V: TRBV19
D: -
CDR3: CASSKLQDYEQYF
DNA: TGTGCCAGTAGTAAATTACAGGACTACGAGCAGTACTTC

size: -
J: TRBJ2-1
V: TRBV27
D: TRBD1
CDR3: CASGRDSGYYNEQFF
DNA: TGTGCCAGCGGTCGGGACAGTGGTTACTACAATGAGCAGTTCTTC

size: -
J: TRBJ1-4
V: TRBV7-7
D: -
CDR3: CASRSILWTVSEKLFF
DNA: TGTGCTAGCAGGTCGATCTTGTGGACAGTATCTGAAAAACTGTTTTTT

size: -
J: TRBJ1-1
V: TRBV29-1
D: TRBD1
CDR3: CSVQTGVNTEAFF
DNA: TGCAGCGTTCAGACAGGGGTGAACACTGAAGCTTTCTTT

size: -
J: TRBJ1-6
V: TRBV9
D: -
CDR3: CASSVQETGRSPLHF
DNA: TGTGCCAGCAGCGTACAGGAGACAGGTCGATCACCCCTCCACTTT

size: few
J: TRBJ2-1
V: TRBV20-1
D: TRBD2
CDR3: CSASKPGLADRGQFF
DNA: TGCAGTGCTAGTAAGCCGGGACTAGCGGACCGCGGGCAGTTCTTC

size: few
J: TRBJ1-6
V: TRBV2
D: -
CDR3: CASSGGENSPLHF
DNA: TGTGCCAGCAGTGGAGGAGAGAATTCACCCCTCCACTTT

size: -
J: TRBJ2-5
V: TRBV12-3/TRBV12-4
D: -
CDR3: CASSSGETQYF
DNA: TGTGCCAGCAGTTCAGGGGAGACCCAGTACTTC

size: few
J: TRBJ1-1
V: TRBV19
D: TRBD1
CDR3: CASSPRRQGKNTEAFF
DNA: TGTGCCAGTAGTCCGAGACGACAGGGAAAGAACACTGAAGCTTTCTTT

size: -
J: TRBJ2-3
V: TRBV7-2
D: -
CDR3: CASSLTVSDTQYF
DNA: TGTGCCAGCAGCTTAACGGTGTCAGATACGCAGTATTTT

size: -
J: TRBJ1-3
V: TRBV7-8
D: -
CDR3: CASSLALTSSGNTIYF
DNA: TGTGCCAGCAGCTTAGCGCTTACAAGCTCTGGAAACACCATATATTTT

size: -
J: TRBJ1-5
V: TRBV6-5
D: -
CDR3: CASSPPPGQPQHF
DNA: TGTGCCAGCAGTCCACCCCCGGGTCAGCCCCAGCATTTT

size: -
J: TRBJ1-2
V: TRBV5-4
D: TRBD1
CDR3: CASSQDREDPLGYGYTF
DNA: TGTGCCAGCAGCCAGGACAGGGAAGACCCTCTAGGCTATGGCTACACCTTC

size: -
J: TRBJ1-1
V: TRBV29-1
D: -
CDR3: CSVGLGGLMNTEAFF
DNA: TGCAGCGTTGGGTTGGGAGGGCTCATGAACACTGAAGCTTTCTTT

size: -
J: TRBJ2-3
V: TRBV5-1
D: -
CDR3: CASSLVAGRGDTQYF
DNA: TGCGCCAGCAGCTTGGTGGCAGGGCGAGGAGATACGCAGTATTTT

size: -
J: TRBJ2-3
V: TRBV4-1
D: -
CDR3: CASRRTGGGESDTQYF
DNA: TGCGCCAGCAGGCGGACGGGCGGGGGCGAATCAGATACGCAGTATTTT

size: -
J: TRBJ1-4
V: TRBV30
D: -
CDR3: CAWSVQGREKLFF
DNA: TGTGCCTGGAGTGTACAGGGCCGGGAAAAACTGTTTTTT

size: few
J: TRBJ1-6
V: TRBV27
D: TRBD1
CDR3: CASTLTTGAVSPLHF
DNA: TGTGCCAGCACCCTCACGACAGGGGCGGTTTCACCCCTCCACTTT

size: -
J: TRBJ1-2
V: TRBV6-5
D: TRBD1
CDR3: CASSLDRVPFLGYTF
DNA: TGTGCCAGCAGTTTGGACAGGGTACCGTTCCTTGGCTACACCTTC

size: -
J: TRBJ2-2
V: TRBV7-7
D: -
CDR3: CASSFSRDTGELFF
DNA: TGTGCCAGCAGCTTTTCCAGGGACACCGGGGAGCTGTTTTTT

size: -
J: TRBJ2-7
V: TRBV5-5
D: -
CDR3: CASSLKEGAYEQYF
DNA: TGTGCCAGCAGCTTGAAGGAGGGCGCCTACGAGCAGTACTTC

size: -
J: TRBJ2-2
V: TRBV5-4
D: -
CDR3: CASSLEGAGELFF
DNA: TGTGCCAGCAGCTTGGAGGGGGCCGGGGAGCTGTTTTTT

size: -
J: TRBJ1-2
V: TRBV9
D: TRBD1
CDR3: CASSAGQGAGNYGYTF
DNA: TGTGCCAGCAGCGCGGGACAGGGGGCGGGGAACTATGGCTACACCTTC

size: -
J: TRBJ2-7
V: TRBV6-2/TRBV6-3
D: -
CDR3: CASSYRLGGAYEQYF
DNA: TGTGCCAGCAGTTACCGCCTAGGGGGGGCCTACGAGCAGTACTTC

size: -
J: TRBJ1-5
V: TRBV10-3
D: TRBD1
CDR3: CAISEDRGNQPQHF
DNA: TGTGCCATCAGTGAAGACAGGGGCAATCAGCCCCAGCATTTT

size: few
J: TRBJ1-5
V: TRBV28
D: -
CDR3: CASARADGQPQHF
DNA: TGTGCCAGCGCCAGGGCCGACGGTCAGCCCCAGCATTTT

size: -
J: TRBJ2-1
V: TRBV5-4
D: TRBD1
CDR3: CASSPPPGQYNEQFF
DNA: TGTGCCAGCAGTCCTCCTCCGGGACAGTACAATGAGCAGTTCTTC

size: -
J: TRBJ1-2
V: TRBV9
D: -
CDR3: CASSVGAESTF
DNA: TGTGCCAGCAGCGTAGGAGCCGAGTCCACCTTC

size: -
J: TRBJ2-1
V: TRBV6-5
D: -
CDR3: CASSYSGDSSYNEQFF
DNA: TGTGCCAGCAGTTACTCCGGTGACAGCTCCTACAATGAGCAGTTCTTC

size: -
J: TRBJ1-5
V: TRBV3-1/TRBV3-2
D: -
CDR3: CASSLGQDQPQHF
DNA: TGTGCCAGCAGCCTGGGTCAGGATCAGCCCCAGCATTTT

size: -
J: TRBJ2-5
V: TRBV5-4
D: -
CDR3: CASSLAGNQETQYF
DNA: TGTGCCAGCAGCTTGGCGGGGAACCAAGAGACCCAGTACTTC

size: -
J: TRBJ2-1
V: TRBV6-2/TRBV6-3
D: TRBD2
CDR3: CASSYSGLAGGKNNEQFF
DNA: TGTGCCAGCAGTTACTCCGGACTAGCGGGGGGTAAGAACAATGAGCAGTTCTTC

size: once
J: TRBJ1-5
V: TRBV19
D: -
CDR3: CASSGGHNQPQHF
DNA: TGTGCCAGTAGTGGGGGCCACAATCAGCCCCAGCATTTT

size: -
J: TRBJ2-3
V: TRBV7-6
D: -
CDR3: CASSLELLAADTQYF
DNA: TGTGCCAGCAGCTTAGAGTTGCTAGCCGCCGATACGCAGTATTTT

size: -
J: TRBJ2-6
V: TRBV9
D: TRBD1
CDR3: CASIRGPGANVLTF
DNA: TGTGCCAGCATCAGGGGGCCTGGGGCCAACGTCCTGACTTTC

size: few
J: TRBJ2-5
V: TRBV13
D: TRBD2
CDR3: CASSSTSGETQYF
DNA: TGTGCCAGCAGCTCAACTAGCGGGGAGACCCAGTACTTC

size: -
J: TRBJ1-1
V: TRBV28
D: TRBD1
CDR3: CASSLGQGEAFF
DNA: TGTGCCAGCAGCCTTGGACAGGGTGAAGCTTTCTTT

size: -
J: TRBJ2-5
V: TRBV6-2/TRBV6-3
D: -
CDR3: CASSSTATSGRRKRETQYF
DNA: TGTGCCAGCAGCTCCACGGCAACCTCAGGCAGGAGGAAACGAGAGACCCAGTACTTC

size: once
J: TRBJ1-5
V: TRBV5-1
D: -
CDR3: CASSVGVSSTGQPQHF
DNA: TGCGCCAGCAGCGTCGGGGTCTCCTCAACGGGACAGCCCCAGCATTTT

size: -
J: TRBJ1-2
V: TRBV6-5
D: -
CDR3: CASRTGGGIGYTF
DNA: TGTGCCAGCCGGACGGGAGGCGGTATCGGCTACACCTTC

size: -
J: TRBJ2-3
V: TRBV4-1
D: TRBD1
CDR3: CASSHPGQGAADTQYF
DNA: TGCGCCAGCAGCCACCCGGGACAGGGGGCGGCAGATACGCAGTATTTT